This T cell receptor beta chain comes out of a study of blood T cell repertoires in COVID-19. Overall study: COVID-19 samples from acute and convalescent phases originated in the United States, Italy and Spain. T cells, B-cell-depleted T cells, or PBMCs provided the cDNA or gDNA that served as material.

Trimming took 4 bases from V and 1 from J; bases not matched to a gene: 10. The germline V gene has CDR1 SGHRS and CDR2 YFSETQ. CDR3 length equals 16 residues. Study processing details: Counts of nucleated cells, estimated from reference gene primer amplification, were obtained. TCRdb's copy holds only in-frame clones and misses some; the assay was immunoSEQ multiplex PCR. The V and J calls and clone size are taken from that table; D and trimming were inferred from the DNA. The sample gives about 68,000 clones, about 87% of which show up once; 2.3% is in the top ten. Sequenced input: peripheral blood. This chain links TRBV5-1 with TRBJ1-2, with 7 bases matching TRBD1. The sequence was obtained from a human donor in a cohort sampled during active COVID-19. CDR3 region: CASSPVRGRLNYGYTF. Here the CDR3 DNA reads TGCGCCAGCAGCCCGGTTAGGGGGCGCCTTAACTATGGCTACACCTTC. The full variable domain, in which reference TRBV5-1 and TRBJ1-2 provide the parts outside the CDR3, is KAGVTQTPRYLIKTRGQQVTLSCSPISGHRSVSWYQQTPGQGLQFLFEYFSETQRNKGNFPGRFSGRQFSNSRSEMNVSTLELGDSALYLCASSPVRGRLNYGYTFGSGTRLTVV.